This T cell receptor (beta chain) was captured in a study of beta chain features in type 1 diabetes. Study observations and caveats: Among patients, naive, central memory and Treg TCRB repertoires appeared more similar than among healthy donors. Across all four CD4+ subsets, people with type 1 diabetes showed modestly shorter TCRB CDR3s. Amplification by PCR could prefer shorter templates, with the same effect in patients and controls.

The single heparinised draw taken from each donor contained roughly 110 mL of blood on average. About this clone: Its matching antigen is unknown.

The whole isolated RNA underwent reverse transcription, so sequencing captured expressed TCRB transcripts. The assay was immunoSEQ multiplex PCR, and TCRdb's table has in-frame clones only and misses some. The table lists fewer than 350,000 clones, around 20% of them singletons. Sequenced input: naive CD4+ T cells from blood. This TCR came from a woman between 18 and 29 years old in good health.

Here the CDR3 reads CASSHLLTRRTRNTEAFF. The CDR3 bases are TGCGCCAGCAGTCACCTTCTGACTAGGAGAACGAGGAACACTGAAGCTTTCTTT. The V and J genes are TRBV4-1 and TRBJ1-1, with D uncertain. This CDR3 region has 18 residues. Trimming pared 6 bases from V and 1 base from J, leaving 24 bases between. Germline lookup yields CDR1 MGHRA and CDR2 YSYEKL.